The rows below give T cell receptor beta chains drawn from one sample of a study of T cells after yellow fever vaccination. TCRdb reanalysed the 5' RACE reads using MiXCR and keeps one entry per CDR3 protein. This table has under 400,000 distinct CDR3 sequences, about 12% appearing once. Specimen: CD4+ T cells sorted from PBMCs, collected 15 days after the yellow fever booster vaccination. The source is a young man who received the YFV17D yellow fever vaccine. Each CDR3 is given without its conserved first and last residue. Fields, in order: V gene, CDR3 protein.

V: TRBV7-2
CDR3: ASTGGGGGTQY

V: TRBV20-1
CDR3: SVRGSSDEQY

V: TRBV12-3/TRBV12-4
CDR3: ASSSPGQGQETQY

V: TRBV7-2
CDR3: ASSLVRQATYT

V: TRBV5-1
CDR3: ASASRQGSTGELF

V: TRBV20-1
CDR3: SAPDRVGEKLF

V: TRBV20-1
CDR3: SAPGPTDYT

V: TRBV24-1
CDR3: ATSDPRGLNTGELF

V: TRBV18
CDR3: ASSPQPGGHGYT

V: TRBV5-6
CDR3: ASSLWRSSYNEQF

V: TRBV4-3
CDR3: ASSQAPGNEKLF

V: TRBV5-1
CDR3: ASSLLGQDNSPLH

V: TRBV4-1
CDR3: ASSQAGYGANVLT

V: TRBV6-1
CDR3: ASTTGGSTRAF

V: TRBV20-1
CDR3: SATTPAGVRVAF

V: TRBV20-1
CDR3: SARDGASGSTDTQY

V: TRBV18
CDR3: ASSPLTGVPNNEQF